Shown below are 8 T cell receptor beta chains from a single sample sequenced in a study of blood T cell repertoires in COVID-19. Sequencing was performed with immunoSEQ multiplex PCR; in TCRdb, only in-frame clones are kept and a portion is missing. The data hold about 280,000 clones, with roughly 91% observed a single time. Sequences were obtained from PBMCs or T cells enriched from blood (not recorded which). All receptors derive from a woman aged 55-70 years who had recovered from COVID-19.

The CDR3, as DNA: TGCGCCAGCAGCTTGGACGCCCGGGGCTACACCTTC. It translates to CASSLDARGYTF. This chain links TRBV5-1 with TRBJ1-2; D unclear. Germline CDR1 and CDR2: SGHRS and YFSETQ. The length of the CDR3 is 12 residues. Trimming took off 0 bases at V and 8 bases at J, with 8 bases between the two ends.

The rearrangement joins TRBV7-3 to TRBJ1-1, with TRBD1 identical over 9 bases. CDR3 size: 13 residues. J was trimmed by 6 bases and V by 5 bases; bases with no gene match: 4. Germline V gives CDR1 SGHTA, CDR2 FQGTGA. In DNA, the CDR3 is TGTGCCAGCAGCCAACAGGGGGCTGCTGAAGCTTTCTTT. Translation: CASSQQGAAEAFF.

The J gene is TRBJ1-2, the V gene TRBV28, with 7 positions matching TRBD1. This CDR3 comprises 12 residues. The V segment lost 10 bases and the J segment 5 bases; nucleotides outside the gene matches: 7. Germline CDR1 reads MDHEN; CDR2 reads SYDVKM. Written as DNA, the CDR3 is TGTGCCAACGGGGGACAGCAATATGGCTACACCTTC. Its protein product is CANGGQQYGYTF.

The rearrangement links TRBV4-1 to TRBJ2-7, with unresolved D. V lost 0 bases to trimming and J lost 7 bases, with 10 bases between them. Germline assignment: CDR1 MGHRA and CDR2 YSYEKL. This CDR3 has 13 residues. CDR3 nucleotides: TGCGCCAGCAGCCAAGATCTTAACCGGGAGCAGTACTTC. Its protein is CASSQDLNREQYF.

The chain links TRBV5-3 to TRBJ2-7; D is perhaps TRBD2 (6 bases). TRBV5-3 is known as an ORF, though its function is uncertain. Trimming left V 1 base short and J 0 bases short, with 8 bases between. There are 14 residues in the CDR3. The CDR3 loop is CARSLRDSSYEQYF. The CDR3 DNA follows: TGTGCCAGAAGCTTGAGGGACTCCTCCTACGAGCAGTACTTC.

The V and J genes are TRBV5-4 and TRBJ2-5, with unresolved D. From germline, CDR1 is SGHNT and CDR2 YYREEE (reference sequence). This CDR3 comprises 14 residues. V lost 1 base and J 2 bases, leaving 9 bases between the germline ends. CDR3 sequence (DNA): TGTGCCAGCAGCTTGAACTGGGCTCAAGAGACCCAGTACTTC. Translation gives CASSLNWAQETQYF.

The chain links TRBV4-2 to TRBJ2-7, with D unclear. V was shortened by 0 bases and J by 3 bases, with 12 bases between the two germline ends. Germline CDR1 LGHNA, CDR2 YNFKEQ. This CDR3 comprises 15 residues. This chain's CDR3 is CASSQDRMADYEQYF. The CDR3 bases are TGTGCCAGCAGCCAAGATAGAATGGCGGACTACGAGCAGTACTTC.

The chain has TRBV6-5 and TRBJ1-5; tentative D call: TRBD1 (6 bases). This CDR3 spans 16 amino acids. Germline assignment: CDR1 MNHEY and CDR2 SVGAGI. V shed 0 bases and J shed 6 bases, with 15 bases lying between them. CDR3: CASSYSVPGGSQPQHF. CDR3 bases: TGTGCCAGCAGTTACTCAGTGCCGGGGGGCAGTCAGCCCCAGCATTTT.